This TCR beta chain was recorded in a study of T cell repertoires in cytomegalovirus infection. At the level of the study: Indications came from public TCR beta signatures; they pointed to CMV infection and to a matching HLA type. Study-wide results and limits: People with CMV and the relevant HLA were identified by cumulative public TCR beta family frequency. Ex vivo responses were dominated by HLA-C-restricted CMV-specific TCR beta clonotypes.

TCRdb reanalysed the reads using MiXCR and keeps one entry per CDR3 protein. Of approximately 180,000 distinct CDR3 sequences detected, roughly 17% appear once; the ten largest clones hold 25%. CDR1 is SGHVS, CDR2 FNYEAQ, per germline. This CDR3 comprises 15 residues. V was clipped by 2 bases and J by 4 bases; unmatched bases: 4. On this clonotype: What it binds is not known.

The clonotype comes from a human donor in good health (CMV status not recorded). Some clones in this sample may be carry-over from other donors' samples. V and J are TRBV7-6 and TRBJ2-1; 8 bases agree with TRBD2. Sequencing was done on a sample of CD8+ T cells from PBMCs. The CDR3 loop reads CASSLYERGYNEQFF. The DNA for the CDR3 is TGTGCCAGCAGCTTATATGAGCGGGGGTACAATGAGCAGTTCTTC.